A single sample gave rise to the 19 T cell receptor beta chains below, sequenced in a study of T-cell memory formation after mild COVID-19. In TCRdb, the 5' RACE reads were re-called with MiXCR into one record per CDR3 protein. Among some 270,000 distinct CDR3 sequences listed, 15% were seen once. Sequenced input: PBMCs or a T cell subset sorted from them (not recorded which). All receptors come from an adult woman who had mild COVID-19 (a few samples of this study predate the infection). Cell type and time point are not known.

In its sample, this clonotype was seen a few times. The chain uses TRBV4-2 and TRBJ2-1; D assignment may be TRBD1 or TRBD2 (5 bases each). This CDR3 region has 16 residues. CDR1 and CDR2 (germline): LGHNA, YNFKEQ. The ends were cut back, 4 bases at V and 10 bases at J, with 23 bases in the middle. The CDR3 region has the DNA TGTGCCAGCAGCCTCCAAGCAGGGACCCTGTCGCGCGAGCAGTTCTTC. Amino acid sequence: CASSLQAGTLSREQFF.

This clonotype has a handful of counts. The chain joins TRBV6-6 to TRBJ2-3, with 8 bases lining up with TRBD2. The trim removed 2 bases at V and 1 base at J, leaving 11 bases unmatched. The CDR3 length is 18 residues. The germline CDR1 and CDR2 sequences are MNHNY and SVGAGI (reference sequence). The CDR3, as DNA: TGTGCCAGCAGTTACCCCTCGGCGGAAGCGGGGGGCACAGATACGCAGTATTTT. Its protein is CASSYPSAEAGGTDTQYF.

V is TRBV11-2 and J is TRBJ2-1, with a tentative D call TRBD2 (6 bases). The CDR3 covers 13 residues. With 2 bases removed from V and 12 bases from J, the gap between germline ends came to 14 bases. Germline V lookup: CDR1 SGHAT, CDR2 FQNNGV. The CDR3 nucleotides are TGTGCCAGCAGCTTAAGAGACGGGAGCAGGCAGTTCTTC. Protein: CASSLRDGSRQFF.

This clonotype has only a few counts. The chain uses TRBV7-6 and TRBJ1-1; possibly TRBD1 for D (5 bases). Germline-derived CDR1 and CDR2 are SGHVS and FNYEAQ. CDR3 length: 13 residues. Trimming removed 5 bases from V and 7 bases from J, with 14 bases in between. The chain's CDR3 is CASSPGVYLEAFF. In DNA, the CDR3 is TGTGCCAGCAGCCCGGGGGTTTACCTTGAAGCTTTCTTT.

This chain joins TRBV7-9 and TRBJ1-2; D might be TRBD1 (6 bases). Germline V CDR1 and CDR2: SEHNR, FQNEAQ (reference sequence). The CDR3 contains 13 residues. V lost 4 bases, J lost 4 bases, and 10 bases lay in between. For the CDR3, the DNA is TGTGCCAGCAGCTCGTCGGGGGCCTATGGCTACACCTTC. It yields the protein CASSSSGAYGYTF.

This clonotype was counted only a few times. This chain uses TRBV12-3 or TRBV12-4 with TRBJ2-1; tentatively, D is TRBD1 or TRBD2 (5 bases each). V shed 5 bases and J shed 6 bases, with 17 bases lying between them. This CDR3 is built from 15 residues. In nucleotides, the CDR3 is TGTGCCAGCAGTCCCAGGGTAGAGGGACGCAATGAGCAGTTCTTC. Translated: CASSPRVEGRNEQFF.

The chain links TRBV15 to TRBJ1-2; no clear D gene. The CDR3 loop spans 16 amino acids. Germline CDR1 is LNHNV and CDR2 is YYDKDF (reference sequence). V lost 2 bases, J lost 6 bases, and 19 bases lay in between. CDR3 sequence reads: CATSRPLVLQRHGYTF. In DNA form, the CDR3 reads TGTGCCACCAGCAGACCGTTGGTCCTCCAGAGACATGGCTACACCTTC. The variable domain in full, with the rest retrieved from reference TRBV15 and TRBJ1-2, is DAMVIQNPRYQVTQFGKPVTLSCSQTLNHNVMYWYQQKSSQAPKLLFHYYDKDFNNEADTPDNFQSRRPNTSFCFLDIRSPGLGDTAMYLCATSRPLVLQRHGYTFGSGTRLTVV.

This sequence joins TRBV6-5 and TRBJ2-3; D call uncertain. The germline gives CDR1 MNHEY, CDR2 SVGAGI. The CDR3 runs 15 residues. The ends were cut back, 0 bases at V and 2 bases at J, with 9 bases in the middle. CDR3 nucleotides: TGTGCCAGCAGTTACTCGACGGCGGACACAGATACGCAGTATTTT. It yields the protein CASSYSTADTDTQYF.

The V and J genes are TRBV30 and TRBJ2-7, with TRBD1 matching over 7 bases. The germline V gene encodes CDR1 GTSNPN and CDR2 SVGIG (reference sequence). There are 13 residues in the CDR3. V was clipped by 5 bases and J by 7 bases; unmatched bases: 11. This CDR3 reads CAWEIRGLLEQYF. DNA for the CDR3: TGTGCCTGGGAGATTAGGGGGCTTTTGGAGCAGTACTTC.

This chain links TRBV29-1 with TRBJ2-1; the match to TRBD2 covers 10 bases. Trimming at V came to 6 bases and at J to 3 bases, leaving 8 bases not matched to a gene. Germline CDR1 is SQVTM and CDR2 is ANQGSEA. This CDR3 spans 15 amino acids. CDR3 nucleotide sequence: TGCAGCGTGGCCCTTATAGCGGGGGGCTACAATGAGCAGTTCTTC. Translation gives CSVALIAGGYNEQFF.

Ten or more counts support this clonotype. The CDR3 coding sequence is TGTGCCAGCCCTATAGGGGGAGATTACAATGAGCAGTTCTTC. Translation gives CASPIGGDYNEQFF. The chain uses TRBV7-9 and TRBJ2-1; D is perhaps TRBD1 (6 bases). The CDR3 is 14 amino acids. V lost 8 bases to trimming and J lost 4 bases, with 15 bases between them. Per germline, CDR1 SEHNR and CDR2 FQNEAQ (reference sequence).

The V call is TRBV20-1, the J call TRBJ1-2, with unresolved D. The V gene's germline CDR1 is DFQATT and CDR2 SNEGSKA (reference sequence). V gave up 0 bases and J gave up 5 bases, with 13 bases separating them. The CDR3 runs 14 residues. CDR3: CSARDYLRDYGYTF. CDR3 in DNA: TGCAGTGCTAGAGATTATCTACGTGATTATGGCTACACCTTC.

A few counts support this clonotype. The rearrangement joins TRBV11-2 to TRBJ2-1, with TRBD2 identical over 8 bases. There are 14 residues in the CDR3. J lost 0 bases, V lost 10 bases, and 5 bases had no gene match. Germline loops: CDR1 SGHAT, CDR2 FQNNGV. The CDR3 region is CATQAGDSYNEQFF. The CDR3 DNA reads TGTGCCACCCAAGCGGGGGACTCCTACAATGAGCAGTTCTTC.

The V gene is TRBV20-1, the J gene TRBJ1-1, with a possible D match to TRBD1 (5 bases). In germline, CDR1 is DFQATT, CDR2 SNEGSKA (reference sequence). The length of the CDR3 is 15 residues. The V and J ends lost 6 bases and 1 base respectively, with 18 bases between them. The CDR3 protein is CSALRGAQENTEAFF. As DNA, the CDR3 is TGCAGTGCCCTGAGAGGGGCCCAAGAGAACACTGAAGCTTTCTTT.

The rearrangement uses TRBV20-1 and TRBJ2-4; tentatively, D is TRBD1 (5 bases). The CDR3 totals 15 residues. Looked up from germline, CDR1 is DFQATT and CDR2 is SNEGSKA (reference sequence). The germline V and J ends were trimmed by 6 bases and 4 bases, with 19 bases remaining between them. CDR3 coding DNA: TGCAGTGCGAAGAGGTCCGCCGCAGGGAAAAACATTCAGTACTTC. This encodes CSAKRSAAGKNIQYF.

CDR3 DNA: TGCAGTGTTGGCCGGGGGAATCATTCACCCCTCCACTTT. Encoded protein: CSVGRGNHSPLHF. The chain joins TRBV20-1 to TRBJ1-6, with D possibly TRBD1 on 5 matching bases. CDR3 size: 13 residues. Trimming took 7 bases from V and 8 from J, leaving 15 bases between them. Germline CDR1 and CDR2: DFQATT and SNEGSKA (reference sequence).

V is TRBV12-3 or TRBV12-4 and J is TRBJ2-6; D may correspond to TRBD1 or TRBD2 (5 bases each). The CDR3 covers 17 residues. V gave up 5 bases and J gave up 0 bases, with 14 bases separating them. CDR3: CASSRDPSPSGANVLTF. The CDR3 DNA sequence: TGTGCCAGCAGTAGGGACCCTAGCCCCTCTGGGGCCAACGTCCTGACTTTC.

V and J are TRBV3-1 and TRBJ2-7, with 7 nucleotides matching TRBD1. V was pared by 1 base and J by 3 bases, with 3 bases of the junction left unmatched. The CDR3 extends over 14 amino acids. Germline V CDR1 and CDR2: LGHDT, YNNKEL (reference sequence). The CDR3 region has the DNA TGTGCCAGCAGCCAAGGGACAGGTAACTACGAGCAGTACTTC. This encodes CASSQGTGNYEQYF.

J is TRBJ2-5 and V is TRBV3-1; 8 bases agree with TRBD2. Germline V gene sequence: CDR1 LGHDT, CDR2 YNNKEL (reference sequence). This CDR3 region has 16 residues. V trimming: 5 bases; J trimming: 5 bases; junction bases outside the gene matches: 13. Here the CDR3 reads CASSWSGSGAWETQYF. In DNA form, the CDR3 reads TGTGCCAGCAGCTGGTCGGGTAGCGGGGCATGGGAGACCCAGTACTTC.